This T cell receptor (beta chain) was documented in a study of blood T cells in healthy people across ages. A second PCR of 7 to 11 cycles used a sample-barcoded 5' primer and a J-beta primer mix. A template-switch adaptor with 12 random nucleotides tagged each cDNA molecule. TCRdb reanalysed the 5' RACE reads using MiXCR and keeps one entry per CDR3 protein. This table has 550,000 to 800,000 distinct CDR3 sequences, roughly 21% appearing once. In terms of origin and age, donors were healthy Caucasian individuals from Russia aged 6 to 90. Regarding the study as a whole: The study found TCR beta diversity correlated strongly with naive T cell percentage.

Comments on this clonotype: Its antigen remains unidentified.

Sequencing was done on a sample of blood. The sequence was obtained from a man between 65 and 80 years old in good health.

The CDR3 DNA sequence: TGTGCCAGCAGGAACAGGGATCCCGGGGAGCTGTTTTTT. Translated: CASRNRDPGELFF. The V call is TRBV6-5, the J call TRBJ2-2, with D tentatively TRBD1 (6 bases). The CDR3 is made up of 13 amino acids. V lost 6 bases, J lost 6 bases, and 11 bases lay in between. CDR1 is MNHEY, CDR2 SVGAGI, per germline.